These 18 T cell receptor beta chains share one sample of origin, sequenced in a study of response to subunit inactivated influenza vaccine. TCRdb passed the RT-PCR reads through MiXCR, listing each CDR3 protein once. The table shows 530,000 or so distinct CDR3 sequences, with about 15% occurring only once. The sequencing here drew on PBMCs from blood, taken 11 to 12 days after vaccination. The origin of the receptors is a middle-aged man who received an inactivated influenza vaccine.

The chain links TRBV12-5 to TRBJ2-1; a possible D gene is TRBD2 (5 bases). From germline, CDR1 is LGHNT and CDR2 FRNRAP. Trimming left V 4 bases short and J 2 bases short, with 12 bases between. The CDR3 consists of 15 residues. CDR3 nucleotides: TGTGCTAGTGGTTGGCATAGCGACACCTACAATGAGCAGTTCTTC. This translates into CASGWHSDTYNEQFF.

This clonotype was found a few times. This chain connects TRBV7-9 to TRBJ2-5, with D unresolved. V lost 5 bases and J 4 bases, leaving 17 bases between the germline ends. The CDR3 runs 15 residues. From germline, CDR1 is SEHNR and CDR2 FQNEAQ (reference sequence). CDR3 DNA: TGTGCCAGCAGCCCCCTCTCGATGGCTGGAGAGACCCAGTACTTC. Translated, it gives CASSPLSMAGETQYF.

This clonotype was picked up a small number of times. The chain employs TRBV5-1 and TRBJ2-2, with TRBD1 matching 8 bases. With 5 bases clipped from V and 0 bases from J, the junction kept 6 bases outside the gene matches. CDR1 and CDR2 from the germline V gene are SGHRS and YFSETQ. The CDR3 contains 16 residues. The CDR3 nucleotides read TGCGCCAGCAGAAACGGACAGGGACCGAACACCGGGGAGCTGTTTTTT. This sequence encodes CASRNGQGPNTGELFF.

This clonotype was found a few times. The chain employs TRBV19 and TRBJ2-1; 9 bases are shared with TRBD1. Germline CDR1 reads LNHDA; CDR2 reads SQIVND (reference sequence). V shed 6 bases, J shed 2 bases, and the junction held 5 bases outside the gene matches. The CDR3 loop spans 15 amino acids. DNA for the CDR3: TGTGCCAGTAGCGCCGGGGACAGGGCCTACAATGAGCAGTTCTTC. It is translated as CASSAGDRAYNEQFF.

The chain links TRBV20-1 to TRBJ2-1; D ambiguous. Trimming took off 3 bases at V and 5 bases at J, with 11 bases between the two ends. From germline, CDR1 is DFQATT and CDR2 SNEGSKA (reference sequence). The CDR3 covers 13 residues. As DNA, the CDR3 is TGCAGTGCTAGCAACCCCATGGACAATGAGCAGTTCTTC. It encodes CSASNPMDNEQFF.

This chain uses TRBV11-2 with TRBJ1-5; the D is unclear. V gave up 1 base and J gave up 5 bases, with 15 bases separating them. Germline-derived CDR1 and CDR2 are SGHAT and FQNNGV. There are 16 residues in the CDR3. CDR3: CASSLGGNLIHQPQHF. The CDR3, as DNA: TGTGCCAGCAGCTTAGGAGGAAATCTGATCCATCAGCCCCAGCATTTT.

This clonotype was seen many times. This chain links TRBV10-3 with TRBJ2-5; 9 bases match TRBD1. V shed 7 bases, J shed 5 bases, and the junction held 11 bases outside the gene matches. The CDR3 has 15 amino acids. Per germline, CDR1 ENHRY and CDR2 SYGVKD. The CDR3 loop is CAINMKQGARETQYF. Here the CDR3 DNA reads TGTGCCATCAACATGAAACAGGGGGCTAGGGAGACCCAGTACTTC.

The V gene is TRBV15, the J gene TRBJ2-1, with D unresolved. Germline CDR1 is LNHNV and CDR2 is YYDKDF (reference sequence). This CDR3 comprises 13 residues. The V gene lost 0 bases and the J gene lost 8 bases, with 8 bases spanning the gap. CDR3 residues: CATSRDRSYEQFF. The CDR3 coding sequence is TGTGCCACCAGCAGAGATCGGTCTTATGAGCAGTTCTTC.

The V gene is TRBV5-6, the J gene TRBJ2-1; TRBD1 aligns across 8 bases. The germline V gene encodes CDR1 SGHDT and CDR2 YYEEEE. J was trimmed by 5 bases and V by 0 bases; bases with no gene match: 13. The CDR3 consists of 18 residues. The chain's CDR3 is CASSLVARQGIFDNEQFF. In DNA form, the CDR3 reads TGTGCCAGCAGCTTGGTGGCCAGACAGGGGATTTTCGACAATGAGCAGTTCTTC.

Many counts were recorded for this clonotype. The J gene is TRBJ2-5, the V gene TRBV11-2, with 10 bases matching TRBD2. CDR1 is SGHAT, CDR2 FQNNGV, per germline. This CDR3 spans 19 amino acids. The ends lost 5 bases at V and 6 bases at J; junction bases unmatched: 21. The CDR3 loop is CASSPQAGGLQRGGKTQYF. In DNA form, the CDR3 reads TGTGCCAGCAGCCCCCAGGCAGGGGGATTGCAGCGGGGGGGTAAGACCCAGTACTTC.

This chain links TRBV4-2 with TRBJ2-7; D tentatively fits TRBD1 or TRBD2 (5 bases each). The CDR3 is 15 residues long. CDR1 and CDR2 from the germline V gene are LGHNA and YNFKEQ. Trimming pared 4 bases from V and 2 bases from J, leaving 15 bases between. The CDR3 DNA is TGTGCCAGCAGCCCCACGGGGCAGGGCACCTACGAGCAGTACTTC. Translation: CASSPTGQGTYEQYF.

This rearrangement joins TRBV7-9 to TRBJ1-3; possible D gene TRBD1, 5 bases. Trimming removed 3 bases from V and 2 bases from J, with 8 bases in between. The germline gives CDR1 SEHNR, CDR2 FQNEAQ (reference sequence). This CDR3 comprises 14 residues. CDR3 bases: TGTGCCAGCAGCTTTCAGACAGCTGGAAACACCATATATTTT. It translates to CASSFQTAGNTIYF.

The CDR3 spells CASSFGFLMWEQYF. Written as DNA, the CDR3 is TGTGCCAGCAGCTTTGGCTTCCTTATGTGGGAGCAGTACTTC. V gene TRBV5-6 combines with J gene TRBJ2-7, with D uncertain. Germline CDR1 SGHDT, CDR2 YYEEEE. Trimming took off 2 bases at V and 7 bases at J, with 16 bases between the two ends. The CDR3 is 14 amino acids.

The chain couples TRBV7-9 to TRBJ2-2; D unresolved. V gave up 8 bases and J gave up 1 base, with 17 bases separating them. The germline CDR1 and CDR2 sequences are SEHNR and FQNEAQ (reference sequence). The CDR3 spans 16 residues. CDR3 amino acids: CASDPRTSMNTGELFF. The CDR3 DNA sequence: TGTGCCAGCGACCCCCGCACGTCAATGAACACCGGGGAGCTGTTTTTT.

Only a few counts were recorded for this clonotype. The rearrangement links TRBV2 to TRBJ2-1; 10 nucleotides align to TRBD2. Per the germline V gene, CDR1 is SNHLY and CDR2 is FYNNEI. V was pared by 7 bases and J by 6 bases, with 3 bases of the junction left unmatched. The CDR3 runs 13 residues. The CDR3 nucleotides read TGTGCCAGCACCGGGACTAGCGTCAATGAGCAGTTCTTC. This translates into CASTGTSVNEQFF.

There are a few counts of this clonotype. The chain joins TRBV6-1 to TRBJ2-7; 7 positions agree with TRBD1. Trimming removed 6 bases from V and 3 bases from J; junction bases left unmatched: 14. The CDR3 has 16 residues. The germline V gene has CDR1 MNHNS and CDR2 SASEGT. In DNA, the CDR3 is TGTGCCAGCAGCCAAACAGGGGTGAGTGGTGTCTACGAGCAGTACTTC. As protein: CASSQTGVSGVYEQYF.

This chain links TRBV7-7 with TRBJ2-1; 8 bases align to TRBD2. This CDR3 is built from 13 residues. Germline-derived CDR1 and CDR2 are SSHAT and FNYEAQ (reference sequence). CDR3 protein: CASGVWSYNEQFF. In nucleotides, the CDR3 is TGTGCTAGCGGGGTTTGGTCCTACAATGAGCAGTTCTTC.

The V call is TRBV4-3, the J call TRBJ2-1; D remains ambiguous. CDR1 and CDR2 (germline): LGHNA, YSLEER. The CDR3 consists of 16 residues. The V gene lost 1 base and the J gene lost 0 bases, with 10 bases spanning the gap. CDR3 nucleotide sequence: TGCGCCAGCAGCCAAGTCGGGCGGAGCTCCTACAATGAGCAGTTCTTC. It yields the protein CASSQVGRSSYNEQFF.